These T cell receptor beta chains were read from a single sample in a study of persistence of HIV-infected CD4 T cells. No antigen has been identified for these receptors. This table comes from immunoSEQ multiplex PCR, and its TCRdb copy is limited to in-frame clones, with some not included. This sample yields around 60,000 clones, of which about 69% are seen a single time; under 2% belongs to the top ten. The sequenced sample was CD4+ T cells sorted from PBMCs after roughly 18-hour stimulation, obtained from a patient who received antiretroviral therapy. Receptors were obtained from an adult man with HIV who was CMV-seropositive. CDR3s include the opening cysteine and the closing phenylalanine or tryptophan. D genes are given only for firm matches. Clone size is shown for a subset of rows, as once, few, many or a class of expanded clone.

j_call clone_size v_call d_call cdr3_aa cdr3_nt
TRBJ1-6 . TRBV7-2 TRBD1 CASSLNRGRQAPLHF TGTGCCAGCAGCTTAAACAGGGGAAGGCAGGCACCCCTCCACTTT
TRBJ2-1 . TRBV18 TRBD2 CASSPRTSDYNEQFF TGTGCCAGCTCACCGAGGACTAGCGACTACAATGAGCAGTTCTTC
TRBJ1-1 . TRBV6-1 TRBD1 CASSALPDRQNTEAFF TGTGCCAGCAGTGCTCTTCCGGACAGGCAAAACACTGAAGCTTTCTTT
TRBJ1-6 . TRBV19 TRBD1 CASSNRDSNSPLHF TGTGCCAGTAGCAACCGGGACAGTAATTCACCCCTCCACTTT
TRBJ2-7 . TRBV5-5 TRBD1 CASSLLGQGSYEQYF TGTGCCAGCAGCTTGTTAGGACAGGGGTCCTACGAGCAGTACTTC
TRBJ2-1 . TRBV14 TRBD1 CASSQERPGGRNYNEQFF TGTGCCAGCAGCCAAGAACGTCCAGGGGGCAGAAACTACAATGAGCAGTTCTTC
TRBJ2-2 . TRBV5-1 . CASSLLGTLNTGELFF TGCGCCAGCAGCTTACTCGGGACTCTGAACACCGGGGAGCTGTTTTTT
TRBJ1-1 . TRBV27 . CASSSLLGEGSVMNTEAFF TGTGCCAGCAGTTCTTTATTAGGGGAGGGCTCCGTTATGAACACTGAAGCTTTCTTT
TRBJ1-2 few TRBV6-6 . CASSLGRTNYGYTF TGTGCCAGCAGTCTGGGACGGACAAACTATGGCTACACCTTC
TRBJ1-2 medium-sized TRBV3-1/TRBV3-2 . CASSQTGTGDGYTF TGTGCCAGCAGTCAGACAGGCACCGGGGATGGCTACACCTTC
TRBJ1-2 . TRBV20-1 . CSASAQAGRYGYTF TGCAGTGCTAGTGCCCAAGCAGGCCGCTATGGCTACACCTTC
TRBJ2-7 . TRBV5-1 . CASSMDVSYEQYF TGCGCCAGCAGCATGGACGTCTCCTACGAGCAGTACTTC
TRBJ2-4 . TRBV10-2 . CASSPARENIQYF TGCGCCAGCTCTCCTGCTAGGGAGAACATTCAGTACTTC
TRBJ2-3 . TRBV29-1 TRBD1 CSVGQGWTDTQYF TGCAGCGTGGGACAGGGATGGACAGATACGCAGTATTTT
TRBJ2-1 . TRBV25-1 . CASIGQRGGHNEQFF TGTGCCAGCATAGGGCAGAGGGGCGGCCACAATGAGCAGTTCTTC
TRBJ1-3 . TRBV28 . CASRTGSSGNTIYF TGTGCCAGCCGGACGGGGAGCTCTGGAAACACCATATATTTT
TRBJ1-1 . TRBV2 . CASRPYPADTEAFF TGTGCCAGCCGCCCCTACCCGGCGGACACTGAAGCTTTCTTT
TRBJ1-1 . TRBV6-2/TRBV6-3 TRBD1 CASSLQGANTEAFF TGTGCCAGCAGTTTACAGGGGGCGAACACTGAAGCTTTCTTT
TRBJ2-1 . TRBV7-6 TRBD1 CASSPRQGNNNEQFF TGTGCCAGCAGCCCACGACAGGGGAACAACAATGAGCAGTTCTTC
TRBJ1-2 . TRBV28 . CASSTYQGNYGYTF TGTGCCAGCAGTACCTACCAGGGGAACTATGGCTACACCTTC
TRBJ2-7 few TRBV24-1 TRBD1 CATSDSGTGAYEQYF TGTGCCACCAGTGATTCCGGGACAGGGGCCTACGAGCAGTACTTC
TRBJ1-4 . TRBV3-1/TRBV3-2 . CASSQEGRISEKLFF TGTGCCAGCAGCCAAGAGGGCAGGATTAGTGAAAAACTGTTTTTT
TRBJ2-4 . TRBV28 . CASSYEGGENIQYF TGTGCCAGCAGCTACGAAGGGGGGGAAAACATTCAGTACTTC
TRBJ1-1 . TRBV5-5 . CASSPLNIGLMNTEAFF TGTGCCAGCAGCCCCTTGAATATAGGTTTGATGAACACTGAAGCTTTCTTT
TRBJ1-2 . TRBV28 TRBD1 CASSFLRQGTNYGYTF TGTGCCAGCAGTTTCCTTCGACAGGGGACTAACTATGGCTACACCTTC
TRBJ1-5 . TRBV5-1 TRBD1 CASSQGTGRDQPQHF TGCGCCAGCAGCCAAGGGACAGGGAGGGATCAGCCCCAGCATTTT
TRBJ2-7 . TRBV7-9 . CASSSSIPYEQYF TGTGCCAGCAGCTCGAGTATCCCCTACGAGCAGTACTTC
TRBJ1-2 . TRBV19 . CASSINARANYGYTF TGTGCCAGTAGTATCAACGCACGGGCTAACTATGGCTACACCTTC
TRBJ2-5 . TRBV7-9 TRBD1 CASSQPPRDRGRETQYF TGTGCCAGCAGCCAACCCCCCCGGGACAGGGGGCGGGAGACCCAGTACTTC
TRBJ1-1 . TRBV20-1 . CSARVFTEAFF TGCAGTGCTAGAGTTTTTACGGAGGCTTTCTTT
TRBJ2-7 . TRBV6-6 . CASSYNGLLSYEQYF TGTGCCAGCAGTTACAACGGTCTCCTCTCCTACGAGCAGTACTTC
TRBJ1-2 few TRBV6-5 TRBD1 CASSPGQVYGYTF TGTGCCAGCAGTCCCGGACAGGTCTATGGCTACACCTTC
TRBJ2-7 . TRBV3-1/TRBV3-2 . CASSQDLRGSEQYF TGTGCCAGCAGCCAAGATCTAAGAGGGTCCGAGCAGTACTTC
TRBJ2-1 . TRBV6-5 TRBD1 CASRDRGLRHEQFF TGTGCCAGCCGGGACAGGGGGCTCCGCCATGAGCAGTTCTTC
TRBJ2-5 . TRBV6-1 . CASSEGARGQETQYF TGTGCCAGCAGTGAAGGAGCCCGGGGACAAGAGACCCAGTACTTC
TRBJ1-5 few TRBV2 TRBD1 CASSGGQGSQPQHF TGTGCCAGCAGTGGGGGACAGGGAAGTCAGCCCCAGCATTTT
TRBJ2-7 . TRBV6-5 . CASSREEDYEQYF TGTGCCAGCAGCCGAGAGGAGGACTACGAGCAGTACTTC
TRBJ1-1 once TRBV3-1/TRBV3-2 . CASSQFTQGAEAFF TGTGCCAGCAGCCAGTTTACTCAGGGAGCTGAAGCTTTCTTT
TRBJ1-1 . TRBV6-1 . CASSEARSNTEAFF TGTGCCAGCAGTGAAGCTAGGTCGAACACTGAAGCTTTCTTT
TRBJ2-7 . TRBV2 . CATKRGPSSYEQYF TGTGCCACTAAAAGGGGTCCGAGCTCCTACGAGCAGTACTTC
TRBJ1-1 . TRBV5-1 . CASSLLKANTEAFF TGCGCCAGCAGCTTACTTAAGGCGAACACTGAAGCTTTCTTT
TRBJ2-4 few TRBV28 . CASSPLGKNIQYF TGTGCCAGCAGTCCCCTGGGCAAAAACATTCAGTACTTC
TRBJ1-3 . TRBV3-1/TRBV3-2 . CASSPYSGTGNTIYF TGTGCCAGCAGCCCATACTCTGGGACTGGAAACACCATATATTTT
TRBJ2-7 few TRBV28 TRBD1 CASSSPTGGAPYEQYF TGTGCCAGCAGTTCCCCCACAGGGGGCGCCCCCTACGAGCAGTACTTC
TRBJ2-3 . TRBV28 . CASSLNGDTQYF TGTGCCAGCAGTTTAAATGGAGATACGCAGTATTTT
TRBJ1-1 once TRBV28 . CAIERGISTTEAFF TGTGCCATCGAACGGGGGATAAGTACCACTGAAGCTTTCTTT
TRBJ1-5 once TRBV3-1/TRBV3-2 . CASSQDSGRGDNQPQHF TGTGCCAGCAGCCAAGACTCAGGGAGAGGGGACAATCAGCCCCAGCATTTT
TRBJ1-2 . TRBV6-1 . CASSERLYGYTF TGTGCCAGCAGTGAACGGCTCTATGGCTACACCTTC
TRBJ2-7 . TRBV6-5 . CASSSDVARSRKYF TGTGCCAGCAGTTCAGACGTTGCGCGTTCCCGCAAGTACTTC
TRBJ1-1 . TRBV28 . CATRPRNTEAFF TGTGCCACCCGGCCCCGGAACACTGAAGCTTTCTTT
TRBJ1-1 . TRBV9 . CASSAGPMNTEAFF TGTGCCAGCAGCGCAGGACCTATGAACACTGAAGCTTTCTTT
TRBJ1-1 . TRBV18 . CASSPSAYGSHTEAFF TGTGCCAGCTCACCCTCGGCGTATGGATCACACACTGAAGCTTTCTTT
TRBJ1-1 . TRBV4-2 . CASSQDTGTNTEAFF TGTGCCAGCAGCCAAGACACCGGGACGAACACTGAAGCTTTCTTT
TRBJ1-5 . TRBV2 TRBD1 CASRGDSYNQPQHF TGTGCCAGCAGAGGGGACAGCTACAATCAGCCCCAGCATTTT
TRBJ2-7 few TRBV7-6 . CASSLNAASYEQYF TGTGCCAGCAGCTTAAACGCAGCTTCATACGAGCAGTACTTC
TRBJ1-1 . TRBV19 TRBD1 CASSIDRGGTEAFF TGTGCCAGTAGTATCGACAGGGGAGGCACTGAAGCTTTCTTT
TRBJ1-2 . TRBV3-1/TRBV3-2 . CASSQSGILGANGYTF TGTGCCAGCAGTCAGAGCGGGATACTTGGTGCGAATGGCTACACCTTC
TRBJ2-1 once TRBV27 . CASSLLTHNEQFF TGTGCCAGCAGTTTATTGACACACAATGAGCAGTTCTTC
TRBJ1-1 once TRBV5-4 TRBD1 CASSPPGTGVLNTEAFF TGTGCCAGCAGCCCCCCTGGGACAGGGGTCCTAAACACTGAAGCTTTCTTT